The clone carrying this T cell receptor (beta chain) was seen many times. The antigen is undetermined. Genomic DNA provided the template from which TCR beta VDJ and CDR3 profiles were obtained. TCRdb re-analysed the reads in MiXCR, keeping a single row per CDR3 protein. Of approximately 98,000 distinct CDR3 sequences in the sample, around half were seen once. Per germline, CDR1 SGHKS and CDR2 YYEKEE (reference sequence). The CDR3 length is 16 residues. Trimming stripped 0 bases from V and 1 base from J, with 13 bases between. The sample comes from a study of CD8+CD57+ T cells in acquired aplastic anemia. Study-wide context: Sorted CD4+ and CD8+ cells yielded 3.2 ug of DNA on average. Read counts for CD4+ cells (from healthy donors) averaged around 11 million.

Overall study findings and caveats: Approximately 30 CD8+ CDR3 sequences were shared between patients and controls. Between the patient and control groups, CD8+ Simpson's diversity did not differ significantly.

The sample was sorted CD4+, CD8+, or CD8+CD57+ T cells (not recorded which) from PBMCs. This chain joins TRBV5-5 and TRBJ2-5, with D unclear. The source is a human donor in good health, serving as a control. CDR3 residues: CASSLVAKTSQETQYF. The CDR3, as DNA: TGTGCCAGCAGCTTGGTAGCTAAGACGAGCCAAGAGACCCAGTACTTC.